Listed here is a single T cell receptor (beta chain). This sample was taken from a study of blood T cell repertoires in COVID-19. The V end lost 3 bases, the J end lost 4 bases, and 9 bases lay between the germline ends. The germline V gene encodes CDR1 LNHNV and CDR2 YYDKDF (reference sequence). CDR3 size: 13 residues. In the original processing: Using reference gene primer amplification, nucleated cell counts were estimated. Here immunoSEQ multiplex PCR was the method, and the copy in TCRdb shows in-frame clones only, minus some. That table gives V, J and clone size, and the DNA gave D and trimming. The sample carries 350,000 or so clones, roughly 90% recorded once. Participants, roughly 18 to 90 years old, spanned 24 US areas. No more than 2 weeks before study entry, exposed participants had met a case of COVID-19.

The sequenced material came from PBMCs or T cells enriched from blood (not recorded which). The sequence derives from a woman aged 30 to 39 who had been exposed to COVID-19. V and J are TRBV15 and TRBJ1-2, with a possible D match to TRBD1 (5 bases). The DNA for the CDR3 is TGTGCCACCAGCAGGGATACAGGCTATGGCTACACCTTC. Translation: CATSRDTGYGYTF.